The clone carrying this TCR beta chain has only one observation. Its antigen is still unknown. Germline lookup yields CDR1 SEHNR and CDR2 FQNEAQ (reference sequence). This CDR3 is built from 17 residues. Trimming shortened V by 1 base and J by 2 bases, and 18 bases separated the two germline ends. This entry comes from a study of T cell responses to AZD1222 COVID-19 vaccine. Assay used: immunoSEQ multiplex PCR; TCRdb lists only in-frame clones, some missing. The repertoire holds approximately 150,000 clones, approximately 92% seen once, with approximately 2.3% in the top ten. General study points: A reported finding is that nearly half of spike-specific TCRs target unmutated variant regions.

This sequence originates from an adult in good health. V usage is TRBV7-9 and J usage is TRBJ2-7; the D is unclear. Specimen: peripheral blood, collected on day 0 of AZD1222 vaccination. The CDR3 sequence: CASSLDLNRAQAYEQYF. In DNA form, the CDR3 reads TGTGCCAGCAGCTTAGATTTAAACCGGGCTCAAGCCTACGAGCAGTACTTC. The complete variable domain, with remaining parts taken from reference TRBV7-9 and TRBJ2-7, reads DTGVSQNPRHKITKRGQNVTFRCDPISEHNRLYWYRQTLGQGPEFLTYFQNEAQLEKSRLLSDRFSAERPKGSFSTLEIQRTEQGDSAMYLCASSLDLNRAQAYEQYFGPGTRLTVT.